The TCR beta chain under discussion was sequenced for a study of T cells in Graves' hyperthyroidism and ophthalmopathy. On this clonotype: Its antigen is unidentified. An end of the junction differs from the germline gene, which may be a read error.

The investigators amplified TCR beta CDR3 regions from RNA transcripts. HTBI primers were the set used in a first-round RT-PCR of the TCR CDR3. A single record per CDR3 protein comes from TCRdb applying MiXCR to the multiplex PCR reads. The profile covers some 500,000 distinct CDR3 sequences, with roughly 14% appearing a single time and around 17% taken by the ten largest. CDR3 length: 14 amino acids. CDR1 is SGHVS, CDR2 FQNEAQ, per germline. Patients were excluded for uncontrolled infection, other autoimmune disease, pregnancy or lactation. Study-wide results and limits: Ophthalmopathy was identified by the model a median about six months ahead of onset. Blood held most thyroid clonotypes expanded above 0.001 frequency.

V gene TRBV7-8 combines with J gene TRBJ1-1, with D perhaps matching TRBD1 (6 bases). The receptor's source is a woman under 30 with Graves' hyperthyroidism. Material: blood. CDR3 amino acids: CAGSPAGGRTEAFF. DNA for the CDR3: TGTGCCGGCAGCCCAGCGGGGGGGCGCACTGAAGCTTTCTTT.